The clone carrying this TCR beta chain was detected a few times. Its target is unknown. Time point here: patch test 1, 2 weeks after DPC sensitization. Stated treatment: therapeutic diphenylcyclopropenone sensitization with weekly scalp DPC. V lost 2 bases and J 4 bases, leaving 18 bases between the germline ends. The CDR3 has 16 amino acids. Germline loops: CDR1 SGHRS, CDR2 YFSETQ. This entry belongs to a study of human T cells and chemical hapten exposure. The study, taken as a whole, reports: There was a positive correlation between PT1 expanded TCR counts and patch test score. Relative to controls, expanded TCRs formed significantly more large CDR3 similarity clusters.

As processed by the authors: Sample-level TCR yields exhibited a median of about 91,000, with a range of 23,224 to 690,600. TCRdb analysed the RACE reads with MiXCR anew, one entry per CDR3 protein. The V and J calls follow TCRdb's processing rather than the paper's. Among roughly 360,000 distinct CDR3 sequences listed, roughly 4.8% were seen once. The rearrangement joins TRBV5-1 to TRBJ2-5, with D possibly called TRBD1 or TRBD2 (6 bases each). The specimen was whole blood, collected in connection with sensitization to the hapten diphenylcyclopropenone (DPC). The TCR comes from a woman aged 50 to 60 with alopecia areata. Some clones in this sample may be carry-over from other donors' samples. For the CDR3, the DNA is TGCGCCAGCAGCTTCGGTAGGGGGGCCCAGGGAGAGACCCAGTACTTC. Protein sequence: CASSFGRGAQGETQYF.